This TCR beta chain came from a study of Graves' ophthalmopathy and Graves' hyperthyroidism. Whole-study results and caveats: The majority of expanded thyroid clonotypes above 0.001 frequency also occurred in blood.

Trimming cost V 10 bases and J 5 bases; bases outside gene matches: 8. This CDR3 is 14 amino acids long. Germline V gene data show CDR1 as ENHRY and CDR2 as SYGVKD. Concerning this clonotype itself: Its antigen is unknown. A much larger clonotype is one base distant, so this may be a read error.

Researchers took RNA transcripts and amplified TCR beta CDR3 regions from them. A first-round RT-PCR used HTBI primers, followed by a second-round multiplex PCR. TCRdb re-analysed the multiplex PCR reads in MiXCR, keeping a single row per CDR3 protein. Altogether some 15,000 distinct CDR3 sequences are present, 50% being singletons, with the ten largest covering 40% to 50%. Sequenced: peripheral blood. The chain joins TRBV10-3 to TRBJ2-7, with 13 bases identical to TRBD2. The clonotype originates from a woman aged 25-40 years with Graves' ophthalmopathy. In nucleotides, the CDR3 is TGTGCCACCAGGGGGACTAGCGGGATGCACGAGCAGTACTTC. Translating gives CATRGTSGMHEQYF.